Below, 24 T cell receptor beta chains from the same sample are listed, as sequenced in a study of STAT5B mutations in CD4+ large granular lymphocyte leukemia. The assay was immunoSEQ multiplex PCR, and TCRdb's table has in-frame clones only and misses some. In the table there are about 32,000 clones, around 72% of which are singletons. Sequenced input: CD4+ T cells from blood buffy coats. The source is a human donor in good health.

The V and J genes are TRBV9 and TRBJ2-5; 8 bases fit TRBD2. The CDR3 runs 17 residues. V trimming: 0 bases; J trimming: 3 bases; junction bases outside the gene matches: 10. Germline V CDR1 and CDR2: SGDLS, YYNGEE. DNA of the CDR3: TGTGCCAGCAGCGTAGCCGGGGGACTAGTAATGAAAGAGACCCAGTACTTC. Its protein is CASSVAGGLVMKETQYF.

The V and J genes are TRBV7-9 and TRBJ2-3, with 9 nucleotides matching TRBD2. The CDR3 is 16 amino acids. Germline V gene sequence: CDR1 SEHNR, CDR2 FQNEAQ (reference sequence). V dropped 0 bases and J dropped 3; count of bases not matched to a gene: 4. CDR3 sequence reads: CASSLALAGMTDTQYF. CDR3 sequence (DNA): TGTGCCAGCAGCTTAGCCCTAGCGGGGATGACAGATACGCAGTATTTT.

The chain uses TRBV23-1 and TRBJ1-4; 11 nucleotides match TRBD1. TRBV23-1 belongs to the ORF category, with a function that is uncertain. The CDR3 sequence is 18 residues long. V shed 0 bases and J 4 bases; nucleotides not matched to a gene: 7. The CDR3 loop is CASSQSVTGTGGNEKLFF. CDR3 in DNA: TGCGCCAGCAGTCAATCGGTCACCGGGACAGGGGGTAATGAAAAACTGTTTTTT.

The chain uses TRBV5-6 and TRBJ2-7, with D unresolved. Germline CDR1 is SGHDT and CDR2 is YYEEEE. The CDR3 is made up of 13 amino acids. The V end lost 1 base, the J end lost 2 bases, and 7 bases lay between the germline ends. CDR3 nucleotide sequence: TGTGCCAGCAGCTTGAGTAAGGCCTACGAGCAGTACTTC. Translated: CASSLSKAYEQYF. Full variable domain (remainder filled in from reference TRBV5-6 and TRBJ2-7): DAGVTQSPTHLIKTRGQQVTLRCSPKSGHDTVSWYQQALGQGPQFIFQYYEEEERQRGNFPDRFSGHQFPNYSSELNVNALLLGDSALYLCASSLSKAYEQYFGPGTRLTVT.

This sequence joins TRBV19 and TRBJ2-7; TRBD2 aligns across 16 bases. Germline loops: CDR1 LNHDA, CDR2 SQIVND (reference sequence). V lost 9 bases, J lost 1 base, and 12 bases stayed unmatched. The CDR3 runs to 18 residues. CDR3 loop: CASTRRGTSGGASYEQYF. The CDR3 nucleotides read TGTGCCAGCACACGGCGAGGGACTAGCGGGGGGGCTTCCTACGAGCAGTACTTC.

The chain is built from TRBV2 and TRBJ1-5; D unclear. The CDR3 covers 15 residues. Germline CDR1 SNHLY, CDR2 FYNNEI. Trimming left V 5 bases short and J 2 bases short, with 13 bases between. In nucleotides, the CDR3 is TGTGCCAGCAGTCCCCCTCCGGATGGCAATCAGCCCCAGCATTTT. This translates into CASSPPPDGNQPQHF.

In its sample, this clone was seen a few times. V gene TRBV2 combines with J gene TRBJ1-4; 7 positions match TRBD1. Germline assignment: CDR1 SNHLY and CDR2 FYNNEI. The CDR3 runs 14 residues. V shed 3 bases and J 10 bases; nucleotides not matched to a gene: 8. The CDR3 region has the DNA TGTGCCAGCAGTGAGCAGACAGGGTGGGGAAAACTGTTTTTT. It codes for CASSEQTGWGKLFF.

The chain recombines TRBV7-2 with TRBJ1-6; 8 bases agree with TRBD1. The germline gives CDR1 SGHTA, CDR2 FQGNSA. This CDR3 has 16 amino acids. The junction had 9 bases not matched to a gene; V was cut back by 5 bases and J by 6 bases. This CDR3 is CASSVEGQVTNSPLHF. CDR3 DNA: TGTGCCAGCAGCGTAGAGGGACAGGTGACTAATTCACCCCTCCACTTT. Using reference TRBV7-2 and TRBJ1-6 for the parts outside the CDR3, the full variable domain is GAGVSQSPSNKVTEKGKDVELRCDPISGHTALYWYRQSLGQGLEFLIYFQGNSAPDKSGLPSDRFSAERTGGSVSTLTIQRTQQEDSAVYLCASSVEGQVTNSPLHFGNGTRLTVT.

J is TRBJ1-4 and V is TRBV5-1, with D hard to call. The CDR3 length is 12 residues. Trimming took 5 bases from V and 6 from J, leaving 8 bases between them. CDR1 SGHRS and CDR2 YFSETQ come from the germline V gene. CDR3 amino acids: CASRRADEKLFF. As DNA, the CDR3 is TGCGCCAGCAGGCGGGCCGATGAAAAACTGTTTTTT. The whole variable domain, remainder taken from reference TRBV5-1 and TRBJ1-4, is KAGVTQTPRYLIKTRGQQVTLSCSPISGHRSVSWYQQTPGQGLQFLFEYFSETQRNKGNFPGRFSGRQFSNSRSEMNVSTLELGDSALYLCASRRADEKLFFGSGTQLSVL.

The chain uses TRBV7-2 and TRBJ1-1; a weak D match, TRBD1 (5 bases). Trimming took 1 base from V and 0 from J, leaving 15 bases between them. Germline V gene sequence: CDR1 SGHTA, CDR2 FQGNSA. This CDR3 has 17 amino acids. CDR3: CASSLGLGGRMNTEAFF. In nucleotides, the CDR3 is TGTGCCAGCAGCTTAGGGCTTGGGGGGAGGATGAACACTGAAGCTTTCTTT.

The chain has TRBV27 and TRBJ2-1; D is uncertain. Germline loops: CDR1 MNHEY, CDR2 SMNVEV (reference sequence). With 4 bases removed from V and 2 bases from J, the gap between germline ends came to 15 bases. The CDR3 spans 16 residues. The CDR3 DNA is TGTGCCAGCAGTTCGGGCCCCCCGTCCCCCTACAATGAGCAGTTCTTC. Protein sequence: CASSSGPPSPYNEQFF.

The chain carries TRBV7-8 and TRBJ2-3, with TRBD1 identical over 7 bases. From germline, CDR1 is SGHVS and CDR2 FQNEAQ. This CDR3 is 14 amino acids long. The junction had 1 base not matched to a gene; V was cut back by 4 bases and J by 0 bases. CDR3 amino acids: CASSSDRSTDTQYF. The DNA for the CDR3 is TGTGCCAGCAGCTCGGACAGGAGCACAGATACGCAGTATTTT.

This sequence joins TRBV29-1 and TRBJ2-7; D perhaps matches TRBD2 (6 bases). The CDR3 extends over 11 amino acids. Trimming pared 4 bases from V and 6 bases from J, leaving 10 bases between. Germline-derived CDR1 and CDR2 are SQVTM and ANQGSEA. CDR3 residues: CSVAQGGEQYF. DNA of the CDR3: TGCAGCGTTGCGCAGGGAGGCGAGCAGTACTTC.

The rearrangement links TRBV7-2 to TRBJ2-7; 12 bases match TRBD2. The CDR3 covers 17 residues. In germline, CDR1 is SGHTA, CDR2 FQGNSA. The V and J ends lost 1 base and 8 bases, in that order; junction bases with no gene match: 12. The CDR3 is CASSLVASGGAAAQQYF. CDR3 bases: TGTGCCAGCAGCTTAGTGGCTAGCGGGGGGGCCGCCGCCCAGCAGTACTTC.

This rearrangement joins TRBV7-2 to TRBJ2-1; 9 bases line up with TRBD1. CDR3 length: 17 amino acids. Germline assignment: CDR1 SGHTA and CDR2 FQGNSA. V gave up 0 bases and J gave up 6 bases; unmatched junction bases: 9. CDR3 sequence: CASSLASGTGIINEQFF. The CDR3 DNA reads TGTGCCAGCAGCTTAGCGTCCGGGACAGGGATCATCAATGAGCAGTTCTTC.

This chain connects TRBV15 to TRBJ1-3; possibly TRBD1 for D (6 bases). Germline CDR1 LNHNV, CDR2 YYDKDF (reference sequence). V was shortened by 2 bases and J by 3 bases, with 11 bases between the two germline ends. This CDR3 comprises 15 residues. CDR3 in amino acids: CATSRTGTLGNTIYF. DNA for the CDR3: TGTGCCACCAGCAGAACAGGGACTCTTGGAAACACCATATATTTT.

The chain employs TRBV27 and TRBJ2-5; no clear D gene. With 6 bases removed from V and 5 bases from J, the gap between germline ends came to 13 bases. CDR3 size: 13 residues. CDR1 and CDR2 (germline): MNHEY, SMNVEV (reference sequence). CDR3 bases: TGTGCCAGCAGCACCTTGGGCGTCGAGACCCAGTACTTC. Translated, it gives CASSTLGVETQYF.

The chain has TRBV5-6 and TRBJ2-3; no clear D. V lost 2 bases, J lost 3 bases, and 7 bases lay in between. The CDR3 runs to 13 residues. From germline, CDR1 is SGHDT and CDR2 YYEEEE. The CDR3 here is CASSLRRTDTQYF. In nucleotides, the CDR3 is TGTGCCAGCAGCTTAAGACGGACAGATACGCAGTATTTT. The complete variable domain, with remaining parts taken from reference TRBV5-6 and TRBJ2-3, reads DAGVTQSPTHLIKTRGQQVTLRCSPKSGHDTVSWYQQALGQGPQFIFQYYEEEERQRGNFPDRFSGHQFPNYSSELNVNALLLGDSALYLCASSLRRTDTQYFGPGTRLTVL.

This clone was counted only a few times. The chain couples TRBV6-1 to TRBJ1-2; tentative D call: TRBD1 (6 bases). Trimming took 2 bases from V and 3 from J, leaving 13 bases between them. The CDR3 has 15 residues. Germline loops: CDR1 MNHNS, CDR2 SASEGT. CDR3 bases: TGTGCCAGCAGTGAATTGGGGGCAGGGGACTATGGCTACACCTTC. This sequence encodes CASSELGAGDYGYTF.

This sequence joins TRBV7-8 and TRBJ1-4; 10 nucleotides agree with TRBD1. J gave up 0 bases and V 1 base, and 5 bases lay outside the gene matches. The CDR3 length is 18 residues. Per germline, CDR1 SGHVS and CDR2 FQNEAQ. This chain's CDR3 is CASSLVTGGASTNEKLFF. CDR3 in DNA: TGTGCCAGCAGCTTAGTGACAGGGGGCGCGTCAACTAATGAAAAACTGTTTTTT.

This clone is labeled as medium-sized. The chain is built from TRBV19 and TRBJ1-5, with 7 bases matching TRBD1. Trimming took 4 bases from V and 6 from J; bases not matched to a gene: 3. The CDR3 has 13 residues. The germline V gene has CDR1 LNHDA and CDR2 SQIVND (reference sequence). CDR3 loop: CASSRGGTQPQHF. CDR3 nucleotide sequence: TGTGCCAGTAGTAGAGGGGGCACTCAGCCCCAGCATTTT.

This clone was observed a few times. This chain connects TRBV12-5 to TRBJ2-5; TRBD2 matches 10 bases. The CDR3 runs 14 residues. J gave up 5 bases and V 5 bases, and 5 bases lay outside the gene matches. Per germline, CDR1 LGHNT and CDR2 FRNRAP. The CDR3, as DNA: TGTGCTAGTGGTGACAAGCGGGGGGGGGAGACCCAGTACTTC. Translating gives CASGDKRGGETQYF. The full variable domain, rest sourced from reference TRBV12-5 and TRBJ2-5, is DARVTQTPRHKVTEMGQEVTMRCQPILGHNTVFWYRQTMMQGLELLAYFRNRAPLDDSGMPKDRFSAEMPDATLATLKIQPSEPRDSAVYFCASGDKRGGETQYFGPGTRLLVL.

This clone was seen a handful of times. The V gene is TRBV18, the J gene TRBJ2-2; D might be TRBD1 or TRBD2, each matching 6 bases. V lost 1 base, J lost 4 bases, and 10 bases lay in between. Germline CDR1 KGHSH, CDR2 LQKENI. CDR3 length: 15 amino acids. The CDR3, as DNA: TGTGCCAGCTCACCACAGGGGGAGGCCACCGGGGAGCTGTTTTTT. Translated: CASSPQGEATGELFF.

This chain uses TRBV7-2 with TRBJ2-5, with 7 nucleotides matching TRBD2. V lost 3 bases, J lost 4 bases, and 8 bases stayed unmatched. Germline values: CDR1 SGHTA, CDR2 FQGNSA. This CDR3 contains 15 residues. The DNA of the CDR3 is TGTGCCAGCAGCTTTCGGGCGGGGGTCGGAGAGACCCAGTACTTC. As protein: CASSFRAGVGETQYF.